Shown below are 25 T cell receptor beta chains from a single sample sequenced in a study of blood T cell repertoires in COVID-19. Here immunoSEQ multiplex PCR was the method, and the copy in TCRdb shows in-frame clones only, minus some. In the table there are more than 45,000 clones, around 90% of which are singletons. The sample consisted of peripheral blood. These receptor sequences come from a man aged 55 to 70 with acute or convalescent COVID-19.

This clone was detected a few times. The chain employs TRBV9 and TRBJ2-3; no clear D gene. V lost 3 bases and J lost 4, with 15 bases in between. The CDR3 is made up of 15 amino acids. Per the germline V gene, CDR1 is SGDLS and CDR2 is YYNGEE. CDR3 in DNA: TGTGCCAGCAGCGCTACTAAGACCGGCGCAGATACGCAGTATTTT. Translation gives CASSATKTGADTQYF.

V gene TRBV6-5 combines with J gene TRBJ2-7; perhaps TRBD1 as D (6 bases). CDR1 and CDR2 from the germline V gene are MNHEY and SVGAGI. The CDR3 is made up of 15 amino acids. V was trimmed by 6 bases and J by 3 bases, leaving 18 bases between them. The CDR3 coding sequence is TGTGCCAGCAGCCGCTCAGGGGCTGGGAACTACGAGCAGTACTTC. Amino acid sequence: CASSRSGAGNYEQYF.

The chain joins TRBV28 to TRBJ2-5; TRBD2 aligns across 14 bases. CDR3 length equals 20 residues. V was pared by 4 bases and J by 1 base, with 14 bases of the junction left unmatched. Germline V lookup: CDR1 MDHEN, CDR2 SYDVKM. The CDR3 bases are TGTGCCAGCAGTTCCTACACCGGGACTAGCGGGAGTATGTCCCAAGAGACCCAGTACTTC. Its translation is CASSSYTGTSGSMSQETQYF.

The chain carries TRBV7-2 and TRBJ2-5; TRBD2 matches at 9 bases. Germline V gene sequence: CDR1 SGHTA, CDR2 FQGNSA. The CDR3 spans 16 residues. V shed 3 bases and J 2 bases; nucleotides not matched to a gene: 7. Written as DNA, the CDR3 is TGTGCCAGCAGCTTTGGGACTAGCCGAAATCAAGAGACCCAGTACTTC. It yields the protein CASSFGTSRNQETQYF.

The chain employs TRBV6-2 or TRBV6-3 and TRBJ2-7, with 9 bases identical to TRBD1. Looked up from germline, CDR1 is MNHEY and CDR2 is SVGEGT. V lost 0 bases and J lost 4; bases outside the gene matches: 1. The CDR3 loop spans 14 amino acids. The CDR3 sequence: CASSYSTGGYEQYF. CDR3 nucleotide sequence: TGTGCCAGCAGTTACTCGACAGGGGGGTACGAGCAGTACTTC.

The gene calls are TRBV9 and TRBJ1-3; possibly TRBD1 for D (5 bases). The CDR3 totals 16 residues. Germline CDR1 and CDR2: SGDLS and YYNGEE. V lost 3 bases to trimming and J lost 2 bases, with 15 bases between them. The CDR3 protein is CASSAGVGLTGNTIYF. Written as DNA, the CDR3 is TGTGCCAGCAGCGCGGGGGTCGGCCTTACTGGAAACACCATATATTTT. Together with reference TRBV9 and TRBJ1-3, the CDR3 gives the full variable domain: DSGVTQTPKHLITATGQRVTLRCSPRSGDLSVYWYQQSLDQGLQFLIQYYNGEERAKGNILERFSAQQFPDLHSELNLSSLELGDSALYFCASSAGVGLTGNTIYFGEGSWLTVV.

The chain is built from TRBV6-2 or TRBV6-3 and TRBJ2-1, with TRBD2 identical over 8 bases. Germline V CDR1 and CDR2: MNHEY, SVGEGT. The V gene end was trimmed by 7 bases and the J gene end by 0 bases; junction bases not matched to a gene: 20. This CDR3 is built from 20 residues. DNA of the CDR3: TGTGCCAGCATCCCAAGTGGATCAAGCGGGAGAACTCTCTCCTACAATGAGCAGTTCTTC. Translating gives CASIPSGSSGRTLSYNEQFF.

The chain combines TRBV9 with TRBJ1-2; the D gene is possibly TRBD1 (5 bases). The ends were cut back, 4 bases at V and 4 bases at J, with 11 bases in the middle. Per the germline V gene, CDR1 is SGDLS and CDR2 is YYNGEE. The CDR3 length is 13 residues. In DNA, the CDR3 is TGTGCCAGCAGCCCACAAAGGGGCTATGGCTACACCTTC. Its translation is CASSPQRGYGYTF.

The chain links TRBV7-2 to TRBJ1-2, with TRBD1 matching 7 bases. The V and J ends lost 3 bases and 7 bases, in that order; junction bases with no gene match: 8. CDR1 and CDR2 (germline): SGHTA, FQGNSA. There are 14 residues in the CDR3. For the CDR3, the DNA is TGTGCCAGCAGCTTTGGGACAGACCTATCTGGCTACACCTTC. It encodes CASSFGTDLSGYTF.

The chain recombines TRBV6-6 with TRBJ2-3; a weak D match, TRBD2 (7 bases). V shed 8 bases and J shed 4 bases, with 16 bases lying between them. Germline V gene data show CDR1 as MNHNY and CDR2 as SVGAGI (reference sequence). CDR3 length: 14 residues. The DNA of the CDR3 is TGTGCCAGCGGGGGGGGGCGGGCATCAGATACGCAGTATTTT. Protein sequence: CASGGGRASDTQYF.

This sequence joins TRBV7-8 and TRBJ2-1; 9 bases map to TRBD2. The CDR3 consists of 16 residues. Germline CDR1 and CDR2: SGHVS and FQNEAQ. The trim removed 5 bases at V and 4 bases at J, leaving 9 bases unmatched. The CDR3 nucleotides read TGTGCCAGCAGCCCCCCACTAGCGGGCCAATACAATGAGCAGTTCTTC. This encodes CASSPPLAGQYNEQFF.

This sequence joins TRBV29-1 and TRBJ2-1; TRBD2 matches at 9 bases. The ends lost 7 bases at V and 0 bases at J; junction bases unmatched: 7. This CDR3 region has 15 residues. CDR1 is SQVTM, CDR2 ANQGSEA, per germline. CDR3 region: CSASSSGSSYNEQFF. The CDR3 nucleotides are TGCAGCGCGTCTAGTAGCGGGAGCTCCTACAATGAGCAGTTCTTC.

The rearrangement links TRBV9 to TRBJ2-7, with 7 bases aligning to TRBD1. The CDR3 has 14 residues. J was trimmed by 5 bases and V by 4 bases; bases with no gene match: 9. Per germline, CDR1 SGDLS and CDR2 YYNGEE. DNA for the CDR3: TGTGCCAGCAGCTCCCGGACAGGTTCGGACGAGCAGTACTTC. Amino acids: CASSSRTGSDEQYF.

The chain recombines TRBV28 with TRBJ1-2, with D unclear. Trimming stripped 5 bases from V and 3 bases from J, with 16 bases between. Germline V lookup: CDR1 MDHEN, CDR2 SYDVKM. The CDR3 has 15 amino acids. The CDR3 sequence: CASSLLKGSDYGYTF. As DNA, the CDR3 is TGTGCCAGCAGTCTACTGAAAGGGAGCGACTATGGCTACACCTTC.

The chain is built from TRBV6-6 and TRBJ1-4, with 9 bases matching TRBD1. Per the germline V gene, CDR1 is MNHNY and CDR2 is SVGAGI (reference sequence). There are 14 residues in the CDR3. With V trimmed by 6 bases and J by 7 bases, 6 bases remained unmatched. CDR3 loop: CASSYTGGGEKLFF. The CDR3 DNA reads TGTGCCAGCAGCTATACAGGGGGCGGTGAAAAACTGTTTTTT.

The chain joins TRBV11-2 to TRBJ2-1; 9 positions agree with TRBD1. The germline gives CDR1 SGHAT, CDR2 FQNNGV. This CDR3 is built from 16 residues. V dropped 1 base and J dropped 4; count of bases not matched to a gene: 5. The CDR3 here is CASSLGGDRVYNEQFF. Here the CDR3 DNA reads TGTGCCAGCAGCTTAGGTGGGGACAGGGTTTACAATGAGCAGTTCTTC.

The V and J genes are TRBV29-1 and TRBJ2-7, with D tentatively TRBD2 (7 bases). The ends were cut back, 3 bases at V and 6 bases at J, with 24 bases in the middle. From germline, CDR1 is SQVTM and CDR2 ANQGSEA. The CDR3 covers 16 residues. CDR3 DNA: TGCAGCGTTGATTTGTTCGGGGGTTACAGGGAGGGCGAGCAGTACTTC. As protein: CSVDLFGGYREGEQYF.

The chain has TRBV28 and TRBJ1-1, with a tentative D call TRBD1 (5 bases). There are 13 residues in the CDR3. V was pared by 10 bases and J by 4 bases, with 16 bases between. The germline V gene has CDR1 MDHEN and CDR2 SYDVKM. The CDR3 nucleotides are TGTGCCATAGCGGGCAGGGCGGGCACTGAAGCTTTCTTT. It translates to CAIAGRAGTEAFF.

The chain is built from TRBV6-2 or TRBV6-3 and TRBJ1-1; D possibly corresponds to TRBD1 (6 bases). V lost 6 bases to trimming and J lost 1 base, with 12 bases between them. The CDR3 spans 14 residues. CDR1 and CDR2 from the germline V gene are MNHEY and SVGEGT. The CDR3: CASSARGTNTEAFF. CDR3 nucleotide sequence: TGTGCCAGCAGCGCCAGGGGCACGAACACTGAAGCTTTCTTT.

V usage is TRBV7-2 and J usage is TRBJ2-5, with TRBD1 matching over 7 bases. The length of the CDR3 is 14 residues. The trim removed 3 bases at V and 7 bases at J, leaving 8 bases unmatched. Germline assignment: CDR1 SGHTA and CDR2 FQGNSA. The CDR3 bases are TGTGCCAGCAGCTTTCGACAGGGTCCCGGGACCCAGTACTTC. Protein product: CASSFRQGPGTQYF.

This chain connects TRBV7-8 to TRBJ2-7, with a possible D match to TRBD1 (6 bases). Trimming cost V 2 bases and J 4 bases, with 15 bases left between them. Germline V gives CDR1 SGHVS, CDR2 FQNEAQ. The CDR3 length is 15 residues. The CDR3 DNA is TGTGCCAGCAGCTTATCTCCAGGGGTTCAATACGAGCAGTACTTC. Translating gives CASSLSPGVQYEQYF.

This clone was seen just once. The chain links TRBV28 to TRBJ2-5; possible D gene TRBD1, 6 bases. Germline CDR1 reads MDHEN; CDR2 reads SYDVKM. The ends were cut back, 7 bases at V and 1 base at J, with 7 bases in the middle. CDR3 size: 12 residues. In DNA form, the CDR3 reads TGTGCCAGCAAAGGGGGCCAAGAGACCCAGTACTTC. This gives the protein CASKGGQETQYF.

Written as DNA, the CDR3 is TGTGCCAGCAGTTGGACAGGGACCTACTATGGCTACACCTTC. Protein product: CASSWTGTYYGYTF. This rearrangement joins TRBV25-1 to TRBJ1-2; 8 nucleotides agree with TRBD1. Germline values: CDR1 MGHDK, CDR2 SYGVNS. The CDR3 runs 14 residues. V shed 5 bases, J shed 3 bases, and the junction held 5 bases outside the gene matches.

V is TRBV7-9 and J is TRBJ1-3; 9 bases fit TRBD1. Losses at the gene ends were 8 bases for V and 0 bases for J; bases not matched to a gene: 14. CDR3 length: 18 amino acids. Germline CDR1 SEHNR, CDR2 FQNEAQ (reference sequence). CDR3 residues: CASDSDRGKSLSGNTIYF. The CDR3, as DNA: TGTGCCAGCGACTCAGACAGGGGGAAGAGTCTCTCTGGAAACACCATATATTTT.

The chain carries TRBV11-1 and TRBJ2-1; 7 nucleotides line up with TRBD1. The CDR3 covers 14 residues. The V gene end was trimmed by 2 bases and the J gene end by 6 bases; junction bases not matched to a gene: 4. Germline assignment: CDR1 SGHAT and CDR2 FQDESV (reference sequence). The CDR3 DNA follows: TGTGCCAGCAGCTTACGACAGGGAAGCAATGAGCAGTTCTTC. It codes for CASSLRQGSNEQFF.